One T cell receptor beta chain is described in this entry. The CDR3 totals 16 residues. Trimming left V 5 bases short and J 0 bases short, with 17 bases between. Roughly 0.5 to 1 ug RNA was reverse transcribed with random hexamers. immunoSEQ multiplex PCR amplified TCR beta CDR3 across 54 Vbeta, 13 Jbeta. A single record per CDR3 protein comes from TCRdb applying MiXCR to the immunoSEQ multiplex PCR reads. The table has some 150,000 distinct CDR3 sequences, roughly 95% seen once. This sample is drawn from a study of CD8 T cells in Susac syndrome. This receptor was identified in a human donor in good health. The material sequenced was CD4+ T cells from PBMCs. The gene calls are TRBV12-3 or TRBV12-4 and TRBJ2-7, with D perhaps matching TRBD2 (5 bases). DNA for the CDR3: TGTGCCAGCAGTCCTCACCATAGCGTGAGCTCCTACGAGCAGTACTTC. It translates to CASSPHHSVSSYEQYF.